This TCR beta chain was profiled in a study of shared clonotypes between healthy human individuals. Several immunoSEQ plates held equal portions of the genomic DNA taken from each subset. Some clones are missing from TCRdb's copy, which holds only in-frame ones; the method was immunoSEQ multiplex PCR. This sample carries approximately 2,200,000 clones, under 95% of them seen once, and the ten largest clones take under 2%. General study points: Rarefaction curves obtained for sorted subsets showed sequencing incomplete despite large depth. Naive subsets usually exceeded memory subsets in estimated richness. Sampling used blood alone; tissue repertoires probably differ.

Terminally differentiated effector memory CD45RA+ cells were excluded from the naive CD8 cells, which were CD45RO-negative and positively selected for CCR7. This CDR3 has 14 amino acids. Germline-derived CDR1 and CDR2 are PRHDT and FYEKMQ (reference sequence). The V end was cut by 6 bases, the J end by 8 bases, with 17 bases between. This clone showed up just once. Its antigen is unknown. The material sequenced was naive CD8+ T cells from PBMCs. The rearrangement links TRBV13 to TRBJ2-1; D possibly corresponds to TRBD2 (6 bases). The origin of this receptor is a man in his late teens or twenties in good health. Some clones in this sample may be carry-over from other donors' samples. CDR3 region: CASRPGTGLHEQFF. DNA of the CDR3: TGTGCCAGCAGACCCGGGACTGGACTCCATGAGCAGTTCTTC.